This T cell receptor (beta chain) was identified during a study of control samples from healthy donors and cancer patients. Sequencing used immunoSEQ multiplex PCR; TCRdb keeps in-frame clones, though not all of them. The table lists 130,000 or so clones, 70% to 90% of them singletons. With regard to this clone: This specimen includes other DNA sequences encoding the same CDR3.

V gave up 2 bases and J gave up 4 bases, with 6 bases separating them. Looked up from germline, CDR1 is MDHEN and CDR2 is SYDVKM. The CDR3 sequence is 13 residues long. Source material: blood. The chain joins TRBV28 to TRBJ2-1, with D tentatively TRBD2 (5 bases). This clonotype was sampled from a man over 45 in good health. The CDR3 coding sequence is TGTGCCAGCAGTTTACCGGGATACAATGAGCAGTTCTTC. It specifies CASSLPGYNEQFF.